This is a list of T cell receptor beta chains from one sample in a study of PD-1 blockade in classical Hodgkin lymphoma. Sequencing used immunoSEQ multiplex PCR; TCRdb keeps in-frame clones, though not all of them. Of some 93,000 clones listed, 75% to 85% are singletons. Sequences were derived from peripheral blood mononuclear cells (PBMCs), sampled before the fourth cycle of nivolumab. The receptors were sampled from a human donor with classical Hodgkin lymphoma. Each CDR3 is given without its conserved first and last residue.

ASSLRGLAGGSQIDEQF,TRBJ2-1,17,TRBV27
ASSPGRARQGTQAYEQY,TRBJ2-7,17,TRBV7-6
ASSQGAGLLLYSEQF,TRBJ2-1,15,TRBV5-1
ASSPGDRGLRGQY,TRBJ2-5,13,TRBV4-1
ASSIRAGEVEQY,TRBJ2-7,12,TRBV19
SANWGPGYT,TRBJ1-2,9,TRBV20-1
ATSLDGFYEQY,TRBJ2-7,11,TRBV15
ASSLGSRTVKNIQY,TRBJ2-4,14,TRBV7-2
ASSLPGRGAILNTEAF,TRBJ1-1,16,TRBV28
ASSLGSSRYEQY,TRBJ2-7,12,TRBV5-1
ASSSRARVQHQPQH,TRBJ1-5,14,TRBV7-2
ASSFWRALGAYEQY,TRBJ2-7,14,TRBV7-8
ASSLAQNQPQH,TRBJ1-5,11,TRBV7-2
ASSQGVSSNEQF,TRBJ2-1,12,TRBV4-2
ASSERGSWTDTQY,TRBJ2-3,13,TRBV2
ASSEFGQGPCEQY,TRBJ2-7,13,TRBV25-1
ASSYQGLGNYEQY,TRBJ2-7,13,TRBV6-5
AWSPMGGNEQF,TRBJ2-1,11,TRBV30
ASSLGFGNYEQY,TRBJ2-7,12,TRBV11-3
ASSLSSYEQY,TRBJ2-7,10,TRBV28
ASSLIAGTSGRDEQF,TRBJ2-1,15,TRBV7-2
ASSASDISYEQY,TRBJ2-7,12,TRBV7-2
ASSEPHGLSYEQY,TRBJ2-7,13,TRBV10-2
ATSRVEGGGGYT,TRBJ1-2,12,TRBV15
ASSDASSNSGNTIY,TRBJ1-3,14,TRBV6-1
VSSKGEASGGTFSSYEQY,TRBJ2-7,18,TRBV21-1
AWSVRTGGVY,TRBJ1-1,10,TRBV30
AWSGGGISQPQH,TRBJ1-5,12,TRBV30